This TCR beta chain was obtained from a study of T cell clones after liver transplantation. About the study: At least one year of complete immunosuppression withdrawal without enzymes over twice normal defined tolerance.

Profiling relied on immunoSEQ multiplex PCR, and the TCRdb table lists in-frame clones only, not all of them. The table lists just over 80,000 clones, 65% to 85% of them singletons, with around 0.45% in the top ten. Trimming removed 5 bases from V and 5 bases from J, with 12 bases in between. The CDR3 contains 12 residues. Germline lookup yields CDR1 GTSNPN and CDR2 SVGIG (reference sequence). This TCR derives from a human patient who received a liver transplant. The graft donor may have contributed some T cells. The source was CD4+ T cells from blood, collected approximately 3.5 years after liver transplant. The chain joins TRBV30 to TRBJ1-2; D is unresolved. The CDR3 here is CAWGPTPYGYTF. The CDR3 DNA is TGTGCCTGGGGGCCGACGCCATATGGCTACACCTTC.